What follows are 9 T cell receptor beta chains derived from one specimen sequenced in a study of cytomegalovirus exposure and HLA in healthy donors. 13 Jbeta primers and 60 Vbeta primers were used for the PCR. Clones were sequenced by immunoSEQ multiplex PCR, and TCRdb holds only the in-frame ones, with some missing. The data hold approximately 110,000 clones, with around 78% observed a single time. The sequenced sample was PBMCs. These receptors were obtained from a man aged 45 to 65 in good health and CMV-seronegative.

This chain uses TRBV5-1 with TRBJ1-4, with D possibly matching TRBD1 (5 bases). V was pared by 4 bases and J by 2 bases, with 18 bases between. Germline V gene lookup returns CDR1 SGHRS and CDR2 YFSETQ. The CDR3 contains 17 residues. The CDR3 is CASSLTVTQRTNEKLFF. CDR3 nucleotides: TGCGCCAGCAGCCTGACAGTGACCCAACGCACTAATGAAAAACTGTTTTTT.

This clone was observed a handful of times. The chain joins TRBV7-9 to TRBJ2-7; possible D gene TRBD1, 6 bases. CDR1 and CDR2 (germline): SEHNR, FQNEAQ (reference sequence). This CDR3 region has 13 residues. Trimming shortened V by 1 base and J by 6 bases, and 10 bases separated the two germline ends. CDR3 sequence: CASSLGEGVEQYF. The CDR3 DNA follows: TGTGCCAGCAGCTTAGGAGAGGGGGTCGAGCAGTACTTC.

This clone has just a few counts. The V and J genes are TRBV7-2 and TRBJ2-7; 10 bases align to TRBD1. CDR1 is SGHTA and CDR2 is FQGNSA in the germline V gene. V lost 5 bases, J lost 6 bases, and 4 bases stayed unmatched. The CDR3 length is 13 residues. The CDR3 reads CASSPDRGREQYF. The DNA of the CDR3 is TGTGCCAGCAGCCCCGACAGGGGGCGCGAGCAGTACTTC.

This chain uses TRBV4-3 with TRBJ1-2; D not certain. CDR3 size: 16 residues. The V gene lost 0 bases and the J gene lost 0 bases, with 11 bases spanning the gap. Per the germline V gene, CDR1 is LGHNA and CDR2 is YSLEER. The CDR3 reads CASSQERGSANYGYTF. The DNA of the CDR3 is TGCGCCAGCAGCCAAGAACGAGGGTCGGCTAACTATGGCTACACCTTC.

This chain joins TRBV19 and TRBJ1-1; D may be TRBD1 (6 bases). V was shortened by 3 bases and J by 9 bases, with 26 bases between the two germline ends. Germline CDR1 is LNHDA and CDR2 is SQIVND (reference sequence). CDR3 length equals 17 residues. As DNA, the CDR3 is TGTGCCAGTAGTATTCTCGGCGACAGGCGATATGTAGGGAAAGCTTTCTTT. Its protein is CASSILGDRRYVGKAFF.

This clone was picked up a small number of times. The J gene is TRBJ2-1, the V gene TRBV19, with 11 bases aligning to TRBD1. The CDR3 loop spans 14 amino acids. From germline, CDR1 is LNHDA and CDR2 SQIVND (reference sequence). With 5 bases clipped from V and 9 bases from J, the junction kept 6 bases outside the gene matches. The CDR3, as DNA: TGTGCCAGTAGTCCAGGACAGGGGGCCGGTGAGCAGTTCTTC. This gives the protein CASSPGQGAGEQFF.

This chain connects TRBV7-6 to TRBJ1-3; D is possibly TRBD1 (6 bases). V lost 4 bases and J lost 8, with 21 bases in between. Germline V gene data show CDR1 as SGHVS and CDR2 as FNYEAQ. The CDR3 is 16 residues long. The CDR3 protein is CASSSPLGQLEYTIYF. In DNA form, the CDR3 reads TGTGCCAGCAGCTCCCCTCTAGGACAGCTGGAATACACCATATATTTT.

J is TRBJ2-3 and V is TRBV9; D call uncertain. Trimming stripped 4 bases from V and 3 bases from J, with 9 bases between. Germline CDR1 SGDLS, CDR2 YYNGEE. The CDR3 length is 13 residues. The CDR3 loop reads CASSLPGTDTQYF. CDR3 nucleotides: TGTGCCAGCAGCTTACCAGGAACAGATACGCAGTATTTT. The full variable domain, in which reference TRBV9 and TRBJ2-3 provide the parts outside the CDR3, is DSGVTQTPKHLITATGQRVTLRCSPRSGDLSVYWYQQSLDQGLQFLIQYYNGEERAKGNILERFSAQQFPDLHSELNLSSLELGDSALYFCASSLPGTDTQYFGPGTRLTVL.

This sequence joins TRBV18 and TRBJ1-1, with TRBD1 identical over 7 bases. There are 15 residues in the CDR3. The trim removed 3 bases at V and 2 bases at J, leaving 6 bases unmatched. In germline, CDR1 is KGHSH, CDR2 LQKENI. The CDR3 sequence is CASSPKTGANTEAFF. The CDR3 DNA is TGTGCCAGCTCACCCAAAACAGGGGCCAACACTGAAGCTTTCTTT.